The 27 T cell receptor beta chains below all came from one sample that was sequenced in a study of OX40 agonist ivuxolimab in advanced cancers. Here immunoSEQ multiplex PCR was the method, and the copy in TCRdb shows in-frame clones only, minus some. This table has roughly 100,000 clones, 85% to 95% appearing once. The sample here was CD4+ or CD8+ T cells sorted from blood, taken in a trial of the OX40 agonist ivuxolimab. These TCRs come from an adult with an advanced solid tumor such as melanoma, head and neck, liver or kidney cancer.

V is TRBV15 and J is TRBJ2-3; D remains unclear. CDR1 is LNHNV, CDR2 YYDKDF, per germline (reference sequence). V was pared by 0 bases and J by 2 bases, with 9 bases between. The CDR3 sequence is 15 residues long. As DNA, the CDR3 is TGTGCCACCAGCAGAGACGGCCGCTCCACAGATACGCAGTATTTT. Protein sequence: CATSRDGRSTDTQYF.

V is TRBV6-6 and J is TRBJ1-1; possibly TRBD1 for D (5 bases). The CDR3 covers 13 residues. V lost 8 bases and J 0 bases, leaving 10 bases between the germline ends. From germline, CDR1 is MNHNY and CDR2 SVGAGI (reference sequence). The CDR3 loop reads CASLGRMNTEAFF. In DNA, the CDR3 is TGTGCCAGCCTGGGACGGATGAACACTGAAGCTTTCTTT.

The chain carries TRBV6-1 and TRBJ2-1; TRBD1 matches 10 bases. Germline V gene data show CDR1 as MNHNS and CDR2 as SASEGT. V trimming: 0 bases; J trimming: 8 bases; junction bases outside the gene matches: 7. The CDR3 length is 16 residues. The CDR3 sequence: CASSEAGTGDEDEQFF. Written as DNA, the CDR3 is TGTGCCAGCAGTGAAGCTGGGACAGGGGATGAGGATGAGCAGTTCTTC.

This clone was seen a single time. The genes are TRBV18 and TRBJ2-3, with TRBD2 identical over 10 bases. V lost 1 base and J lost 4; bases outside the gene matches: 11. The length of the CDR3 is 18 residues. The germline V gene encodes CDR1 KGHSH and CDR2 LQKENI. The CDR3 here is CASSPRFRPSGSADTQYF. CDR3 nucleotide sequence: TGTGCCAGCTCACCACGGTTCCGGCCTAGCGGGAGTGCAGATACGCAGTATTTT.

The chain couples TRBV6-5 to TRBJ2-4; no definite D call. This CDR3 spans 16 amino acids. V was pared by 0 bases and J by 1 base, with 10 bases between. Per the germline V gene, CDR1 is MNHEY and CDR2 is SVGAGI. DNA of the CDR3: TGTGCCAGCAGTTACTCGAGATCTGGGGCCAAAAACATTCAGTACTTC. Its translation is CASSYSRSGAKNIQYF.

As to this clone: This same CDR3 is encoded by further DNA sequences in the sample. V is TRBV30 and J is TRBJ1-5, with no clear D. The CDR3 runs 14 residues. Trimming took off 2 bases at V and 0 bases at J, with 8 bases between the two ends. CDR1 and CDR2 from the germline V gene are GTSNPN and SVGIG (reference sequence). As DNA, the CDR3 is TGTGCCTGGAGTCTCCGGGATAGCAATCAGCCCCAGCATTTT. Translation gives CAWSLRDSNQPQHF. The full variable domain, rest sourced from reference TRBV30 and TRBJ1-5, is SQTIHQWPATLVQPVGSPLSLECTVEGTSNPNLYWYRQAAGRGLQLLFYSVGIGQISSEVPQNLSASRPQDRQFILSSKKLLLSDSGFYLCAWSLRDSNQPQHFGDGTRLSIL.

Details on this clone: At one boundary the junction diverges from the germline segment, which might be a read error. The chain recombines TRBV7-7 with TRBJ2-1; D is possibly TRBD1 or TRBD2 (7 bases each). Germline V lookup: CDR1 SSHAT, CDR2 FNYEAQ (reference sequence). This CDR3 contains 12 residues. In DNA, the CDR3 is TGTGCTAGCAGCTCCAGGGGGGGTGAGCAGTTCTTC. Protein: CASSSRGGEQFF.

CDR3 residues: CASSQVLSPGAQHF. CDR3 in DNA: TGTGCCAGCAGCCAAGTGCTTTCCCCTGGAGCCCAGCATTTT. The chain uses TRBV4-2 and TRBJ1-5; D not resolved. Trimming stripped 1 base from V and 11 bases from J, with 15 bases between. This CDR3 has 14 amino acids. The germline CDR1 and CDR2 sequences are LGHNA and YNFKEQ.

The V and J genes are TRBV6-5 and TRBJ2-1, with D possibly matching TRBD1 (6 bases). The germline gives CDR1 MNHEY, CDR2 SVGAGI. The germline V and J ends were trimmed by 4 bases and 5 bases, with 15 bases remaining between them. The CDR3 contains 15 residues. The chain's CDR3 is CASSSLKGGDNEQFF. CDR3 nucleotides: TGTGCCAGCAGTTCGCTGAAAGGGGGAGACAATGAGCAGTTCTTC.

The genes are TRBV28 and TRBJ1-2; 10 nucleotides line up with TRBD1. This CDR3 is 13 amino acids long. The ends lost 6 bases at V and 6 bases at J; junction bases unmatched: 4. CDR1 and CDR2 from the germline V gene are MDHEN and SYDVKM. The CDR3: CASRTGGADGYTF. The CDR3 nucleotides are TGTGCCAGCAGGACAGGGGGCGCAGATGGCTACACCTTC.

The J gene is TRBJ2-7, the V gene TRBV6-6; the match to TRBD2 covers 9 bases. CDR1 MNHNY and CDR2 SVGAGI come from the germline V gene (reference sequence). The CDR3 has 14 amino acids. CDR3 region: CASRVAGDSRNWVV. For the CDR3, the DNA is TGTGCCAGCCGCGTAGCGGGAGATTCAAGAAATTGGGTCGTC.

The chain couples TRBV7-9 to TRBJ2-3; TRBD2 agrees at 11 bases. CDR3 length equals 17 residues. CDR1 and CDR2 (germline): SEHNR, FQNEAQ (reference sequence). J gave up 0 bases and V 5 bases, and 7 bases lay outside the gene matches. The DNA of the CDR3 is TGTGCCAGCAGCCCGGGACTAGCGGCCTCTAGCACAGATACGCAGTATTTT. Residues: CASSPGLAASSTDTQYF.

J is TRBJ1-2 and V is TRBV7-9, with TRBD1 matching over 9 bases. V gave up 6 bases and J gave up 7 bases; unmatched junction bases: 12. The CDR3 is 15 amino acids. CDR1 and CDR2 from the germline V gene are SEHNR and FQNEAQ (reference sequence). CDR3 residues: CASRQGDRESSGYTF. The DNA of the CDR3 is TGTGCCAGCAGACAGGGGGACAGGGAGTCTTCTGGCTACACCTTC.

The chain combines TRBV6-6 with TRBJ2-5, with D uncertain. V shed 4 bases and J shed 5 bases, with 8 bases lying between them. The germline gives CDR1 MNHNY, CDR2 SVGAGI (reference sequence). The CDR3 consists of 12 residues. Here the CDR3 reads CASSSFSETQYF. For the CDR3, the DNA is TGTGCCAGCAGTTCATTCAGCGAGACCCAGTACTTC.

The chain couples TRBV7-2 to TRBJ2-1; 7 bases are a match to TRBD2. The germline V gene encodes CDR1 SGHTA and CDR2 FQGNSA. Trimming removed 5 bases from V and 7 bases from J; junction bases left unmatched: 11. The CDR3 runs 15 residues. CDR3 DNA: TGTGCCAGCAGCCGTGGGGGGGGTAGTAGAAATGAGCAGTTCTTC. Its translation: CASSRGGGSRNEQFF.

The chain uses TRBV5-6 and TRBJ2-1; the match to TRBD2 covers 15 bases. Germline trimming cut 2 bases from V and 4 bases from J; bases unmatched to any gene: 4. Germline V lookup: CDR1 SGHDT, CDR2 YYEEEE. This CDR3 spans 17 amino acids. The DNA for the CDR3 is TGTGCCAGCAGCTTCAGGGGACTAGCGGGAGGTTACAATGAGCAGTTCTTC. It yields the protein CASSFRGLAGGYNEQFF.

The rearrangement joins TRBV11-2 to TRBJ2-1; a possible D gene is TRBD2 (7 bases). Germline CDR1 reads SGHAT; CDR2 reads FQNNGV. The V end lost 7 bases, the J end lost 8 bases, and 18 bases lay between the germline ends. The CDR3 covers 14 residues. CDR3 sequence (DNA): TGTGCCAGCAAATCTAGGGGGACTATCGATGAGCAGTTCTTC. Protein product: CASKSRGTIDEQFF. Drawing the rest from reference TRBV11-2 and TRBJ2-1, the complete variable domain is EAGVAQSPRYKIIEKRQSVAFWCNPISGHATLYWYQQILGQGPKLLIQFQNNGVVDDSQLPKDRFSAERLKGVDSTLKIQPAKLEDSAVYLCASKSRGTIDEQFFGPGTRLTVL.

Note on this clone: At the DNA level, this CDR3 is encoded by other sequences in the same sample as well. The gene calls are TRBV29-1 and TRBJ1-2; no clear D gene. The CDR3 is made up of 11 amino acids. The germline V gene has CDR1 SQVTM and CDR2 ANQGSEA. V was clipped by 3 bases and J by 2 bases, with 4 bases between them. CDR3 coding DNA: TGCAGCGTTGAGGAAAACTATGGCTACACCTTC. Its protein is CSVEENYGYTF.

This chain links TRBV28 with TRBJ2-3; D unclear. The germline gives CDR1 MDHEN, CDR2 SYDVKM. Trimming removed 7 bases from V and 2 bases from J, with 10 bases in between. This CDR3 has 13 amino acids. This CDR3 is CASTYPNTDTQYF. The CDR3 DNA follows: TGTGCCAGCACTTACCCAAACACAGATACGCAGTATTTT.

The chain links TRBV28 to TRBJ2-4, with 14 bases fitting TRBD2. The germline gives CDR1 MDHEN, CDR2 SYDVKM. V shed 6 bases, J shed 7 bases, and the junction held 5 bases outside the gene matches. This CDR3 comprises 15 residues. The DNA of the CDR3 is TGTGCCAGCAGCCGACTAGCGGGAGGGGGGAACATTCAGTACTTC. This encodes CASSRLAGGGNIQYF.

The chain has TRBV5-1 and TRBJ2-3; the D gene is possibly TRBD2 (6 bases). V was shortened by 5 bases and J by 1 base, with 8 bases between the two germline ends. Looked up from germline, CDR1 is SGHRS and CDR2 is YFSETQ. CDR3 length equals 13 residues. The CDR3 reads CASSSGGTDTQYF. DNA for the CDR3: TGCGCCAGCAGTTCGGGAGGCACAGATACGCAGTATTTT.

J is TRBJ1-1 and V is TRBV19, with 10 nucleotides matching TRBD1. The junction had 5 bases not matched to a gene; V was cut back by 5 bases and J by 5 bases. The CDR3 is 14 residues long. Germline-derived CDR1 and CDR2 are LNHDA and SQIVND (reference sequence). The CDR3 is CASSPRTGGTEAFF. CDR3 nucleotide sequence: TGTGCCAGTAGTCCTCGGACAGGGGGAACTGAAGCTTTCTTT.

The genes are TRBV28 and TRBJ1-1; maybe TRBD1 (6 bases). The germline V gene has CDR1 MDHEN and CDR2 SYDVKM. The length of the CDR3 is 17 residues. V was cut by 5 bases and J by 0 bases, with 19 bases left in between. In DNA form, the CDR3 reads TGTGCCAGCAGTCCACTAGTCCTGGGGGGCATGAACACTGAAGCTTTCTTT. This gives the protein CASSPLVLGGMNTEAFF.

The chain carries TRBV29-1 and TRBJ2-6; the D gene could be TRBD1 or TRBD2 (5 bases each). Germline V gene sequence: CDR1 SQVTM, CDR2 ANQGSEA. The length of the CDR3 is 16 residues. The V and J ends lost 4 bases and 0 bases respectively, with 13 bases between them. The CDR3 spells CSVGKSGGSGANVLTF. The CDR3 DNA reads TGCAGCGTTGGGAAATCTGGGGGCTCTGGGGCCAACGTCCTGACTTTC.

This rearrangement joins TRBV19 to TRBJ1-5; TRBD1 matches 10 bases. V was clipped by 5 bases and J by 2 bases; unmatched bases: 9. The germline CDR1 and CDR2 sequences are LNHDA and SQIVND (reference sequence). The CDR3 spans 17 residues. CDR3 loop: CASSGRDRGSGNQPQHF. Written as DNA, the CDR3 is TGTGCCAGTAGTGGCCGGGACAGGGGATCCGGCAATCAGCCCCAGCATTTT.

This clone was detected only a few times. The chain carries TRBV10-3 and TRBJ2-3; either TRBD1 or TRBD2 may supply D (6 bases each). Germline V gene lookup returns CDR1 ENHRY and CDR2 SYGVKD. V gave up 11 bases and J gave up 4 bases, with 16 bases separating them. The CDR3 runs 13 residues. CDR3 residues: CAVKSGGPDTQYF. DNA for the CDR3: TGTGCCGTAAAGTCCGGGGGCCCAGATACGCAGTATTTT.

This clone was observed a few times. The V gene is TRBV11-3, the J gene TRBJ2-3; tentative D call: TRBD2 (5 bases). Germline CDR1 reads SGHNT; CDR2 reads YENEEA. The length of the CDR3 is 14 residues. Trimming cost V 0 bases and J 2 bases, with 6 bases left between them. CDR3 region: CASSLDRDTDTQYF. CDR3 DNA sequence: TGTGCCAGCAGCTTAGATCGGGACACAGATACGCAGTATTTT.